This is a list of T cell receptor beta chains from one sample in a study of post-analysis software for immune sequencing data. From the PCR reads, TCRdb called clonotypes with MiXCR, one entry per CDR3 protein. The sample includes 600,000 to 700,000 distinct CDR3 sequences, 55% to 70% seen only once; the top ten take around 11%. The sequenced sample was blood. These receptors were obtained from a girl under 10 years old with multiple sclerosis. Each CDR3 is given with its conserved first and last residue.

v_gene: TRBV5-1; CDR3aa: CASSLGARGETQYF
v_gene: TRBV3-1; CDR3aa: CASSQAGDGETQYF
v_gene: TRBV6-5; CDR3aa: CASSYSGGYNEQFF
v_gene: TRBV30; CDR3aa: CAWSQGADEQYF
v_gene: TRBV7-8; CDR3aa: CASMLGREVAFF
v_gene: TRBV4-3; CDR3aa: CASRQEGGRLNGYTF
v_gene: TRBV7-2; CDR3aa: CASSISGAQETQYF
v_gene: TRBV29-1; CDR3aa: CSVGTGYEQYF
v_gene: TRBV12-3/TRBV12-4; CDR3aa: CASSFYEGANEQFF
v_gene: TRBV9; CDR3aa: CASILDRAYEQYF
v_gene: TRBV6-1; CDR3aa: CASKFVRFFNEQFF
v_gene: TRBV20-1; CDR3aa: CSARSGAKETQYF